Here is one T cell receptor beta chain with its context. What it binds is unknown. On the immunoSEQ platform, TCR beta CDR3s were sequenced at survey depth. Profiled with immunoSEQ multiplex PCR; TCRdb holds only in-frame clones, not every one. The data hold over 90,000 clones, with just under 75% observed a single time. The sample belongs to a study of CD8 T cell repertoires and HIV-1 epitope variants. As for the study in general: Tested: three Gag epitope families, Nef HW9 and YT9. Study conclusions and caveats: Roughly nine antigen-specific TCR beta clonotypes were found; roughly six seemed cross-reactive to variants.

CDR3 length: 12 amino acids. Trimming pared 6 bases from V and 1 base from J, leaving 4 bases between. Germline values: CDR1 LNHDA, CDR2 SQIVND (reference sequence). The sample was uncultured baseline CD8+ T cells from peripheral blood mononuclear cells (PBMCs). The rearrangement links TRBV19 to TRBJ2-1, with no clear D. This clonotype originated in a male donor with HIV. In DNA form, the CDR3 reads TGTGCCAGTAGCCCGTCCTACAATGAGCAGTTCTTC. Amino acid sequence: CASSPSYNEQFF.